This T cell receptor (beta chain) was identified during a study of cytomegalovirus exposure and HLA in healthy donors. As for the study in general: The same platform was used for the 95 to 150 validation repertoires and the approximately 670 first-cohort repertoires, a later analysis reported.

Germline V CDR1 and CDR2: SNHLY, FYNNEI. The CDR3 length is 13 residues. Trimming took 7 bases from V and 0 from J, leaving 10 bases between them. Assay used: immunoSEQ multiplex PCR; TCRdb lists only in-frame clones, some missing. This table has around 150,000 clones, 84% appearing once. This rearrangement joins TRBV2 to TRBJ2-7; TRBD2 might be the D (6 bases). Sequencing was done on a sample of PBMCs. This receptor was obtained from a man aged 30 to 39 in good health and CMV-seropositive. The CDR3: CASKGLSSYEQYF. The CDR3 coding sequence is TGTGCCAGCAAGGGACTGAGCTCCTACGAGCAGTACTTC.